This T cell receptor beta chain was recovered during a study of neurological immune-mediated disorders. The germline V gene has CDR1 SGHVS and CDR2 FQNEAQ. Trimming shortened V by 7 bases and J by 6 bases, and 12 bases separated the two germline ends. The CDR3 is made up of 13 amino acids. Study outcomes and limitations: The study found no CDR3 amino acid sequences shared by expanded clones across subjects, suggesting private repertoires in all groups. Multiple sclerosis patients had less TCR clonal expansion than even healthy controls, unlike HTLV-1-associated myelopathy.

This clonotype was found many times. The antigen is not known. PBMCs numbering 2 million and stored at -80 C yielded the unsorted libraries. With 10-nucleotide random UMIs, 5'RACE was used to make the cDNA. Each CDR3 protein gets one entry after TCRdb re-called the 5' RACE reads with MiXCR. The data hold tens of thousands of distinct CDR3 sequences, with almost 7.5% observed a single time. V gene TRBV7-8 combines with J gene TRBJ2-2, with D possibly TRBD1 on 6 matching bases. The receptor's source is a woman in her forties in good health. Sequencing was done on a sample of PBMCs. The CDR3: CASIRTVSGELFF. As DNA, the CDR3 is TGTGCCAGCATTCGGACAGTCTCCGGGGAGCTGTTTTTT.